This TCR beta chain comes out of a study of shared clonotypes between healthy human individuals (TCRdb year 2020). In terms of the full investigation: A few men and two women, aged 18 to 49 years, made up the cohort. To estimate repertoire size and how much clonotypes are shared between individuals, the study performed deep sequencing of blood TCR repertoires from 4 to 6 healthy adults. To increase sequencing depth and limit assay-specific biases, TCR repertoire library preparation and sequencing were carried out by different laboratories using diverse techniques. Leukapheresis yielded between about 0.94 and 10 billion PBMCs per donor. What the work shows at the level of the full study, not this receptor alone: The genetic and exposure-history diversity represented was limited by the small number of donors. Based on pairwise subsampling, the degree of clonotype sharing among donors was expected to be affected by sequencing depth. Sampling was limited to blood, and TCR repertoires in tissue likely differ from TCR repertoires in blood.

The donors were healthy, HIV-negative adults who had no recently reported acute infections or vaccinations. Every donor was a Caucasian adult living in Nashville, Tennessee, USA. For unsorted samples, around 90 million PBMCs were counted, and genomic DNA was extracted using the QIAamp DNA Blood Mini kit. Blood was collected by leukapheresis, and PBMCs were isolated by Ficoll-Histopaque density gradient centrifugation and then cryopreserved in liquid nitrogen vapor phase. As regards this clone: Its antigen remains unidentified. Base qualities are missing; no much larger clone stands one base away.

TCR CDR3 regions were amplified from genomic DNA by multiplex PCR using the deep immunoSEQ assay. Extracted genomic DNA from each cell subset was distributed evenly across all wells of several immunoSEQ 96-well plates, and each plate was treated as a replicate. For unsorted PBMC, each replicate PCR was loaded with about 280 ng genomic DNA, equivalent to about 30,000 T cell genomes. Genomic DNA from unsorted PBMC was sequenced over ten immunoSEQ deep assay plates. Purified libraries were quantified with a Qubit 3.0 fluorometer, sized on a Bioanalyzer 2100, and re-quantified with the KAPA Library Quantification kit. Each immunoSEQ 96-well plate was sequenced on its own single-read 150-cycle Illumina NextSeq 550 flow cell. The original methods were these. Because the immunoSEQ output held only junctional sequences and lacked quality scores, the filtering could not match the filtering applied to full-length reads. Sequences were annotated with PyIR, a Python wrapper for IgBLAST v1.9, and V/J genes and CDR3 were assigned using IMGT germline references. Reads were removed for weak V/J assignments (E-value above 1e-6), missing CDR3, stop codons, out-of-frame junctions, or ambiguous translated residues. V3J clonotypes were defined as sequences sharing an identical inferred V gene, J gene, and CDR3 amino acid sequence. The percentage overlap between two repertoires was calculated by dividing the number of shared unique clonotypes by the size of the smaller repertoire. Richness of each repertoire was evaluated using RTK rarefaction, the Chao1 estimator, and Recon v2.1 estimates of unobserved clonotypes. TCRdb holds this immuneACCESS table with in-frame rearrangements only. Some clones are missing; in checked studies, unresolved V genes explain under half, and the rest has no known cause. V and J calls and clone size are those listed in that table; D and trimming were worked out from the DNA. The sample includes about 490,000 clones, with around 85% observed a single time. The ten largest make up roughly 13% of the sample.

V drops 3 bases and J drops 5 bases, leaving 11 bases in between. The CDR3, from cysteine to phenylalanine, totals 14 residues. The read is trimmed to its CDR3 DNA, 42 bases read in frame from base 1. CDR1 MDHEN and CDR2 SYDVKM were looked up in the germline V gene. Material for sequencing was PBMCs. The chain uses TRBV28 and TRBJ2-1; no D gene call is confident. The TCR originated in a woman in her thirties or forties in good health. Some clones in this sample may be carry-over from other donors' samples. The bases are TGTGCCAGCAGTTTTTTCTACCTTAACAATGAGCAGTTCTTC. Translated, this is CASSFFYLNNEQFF.